This TCR beta chain was sequenced for a study of beta chain features in type 1 diabetes. Study-level results: Patients with type 1 diabetes carried fewer insertions and had more deletions at their VDJ junctions. Shorter TCRB CDR3s, moderately but significantly so, were found in Type 1 diabetes patients in all four CD4+ subsets. The analysis here could not establish whether HLA type shapes TCRB rearrangement.

Researchers reported sorting CD4+ naive, central memory, regulatory and stem cell-like memory cells via CD45RO/CCR7/CD25/CD127/CD95/CD27. The investigators reverse transcribed all of the isolated RNA, so they sequenced expressed TCRB transcripts. The study sequenced naive, central memory and regulatory T cell samples to an average of about 3.6 million reads. TCRdb's copy holds only in-frame clones and misses some; the assay was immunoSEQ multiplex PCR. The sample gives about 270,000 clones, 13% to 15% of which show up once; around 0.016% is in the top ten. Germline V gene sequence: CDR1 SGHTA, CDR2 FQGNSA. CDR3 length: 14 residues. Trimming left V 6 bases short and J 5 bases short, with 14 bases between. As concerns this clone: The antigen is unknown.

The chain couples TRBV7-2 to TRBJ2-1; maybe TRBD1 (6 bases). The sequence was obtained from a man under 40 with type 1 diabetes. Sequenced material: naive CD4+ T cells from blood. The CDR3 coding sequence is TGTGCCAGCAGTAGACAGGACGGGGACAATGAGCAGTTCTTC. It yields the protein CASSRQDGDNEQFF.